This entry lists 14 T cell receptor beta chains sequenced from one sample in a study of T cell responses to AZD1222 COVID-19 vaccine. Sequenced by immunoSEQ multiplex PCR; TCRdb stores in-frame clones only, minus some. This sample has some 200,000 clones; approximately 92% occur once, and the top ten carry approximately 4%. The sample in question was peripheral blood, obtained 28 days after the second dose of the MenACWY control vaccine. These receptors originate from an adult who received the MenACWY meningococcal vaccine as a control.

The chain uses TRBV15 and TRBJ2-7; D remains ambiguous. V was shortened by 1 base and J by 3 bases, with 10 bases between the two germline ends. Looked up from germline, CDR1 is LNHNV and CDR2 is YYDKDF (reference sequence). This CDR3 contains 14 residues. DNA for the CDR3: TGTGCCACCAGCAGAGGACCCGTGATCTACGAGCAGTACTTC. This translates into CATSRGPVIYEQYF.

This clone was seen a handful of times. The genes are TRBV6-2 or TRBV6-3 and TRBJ1-1, with a possible D match to TRBD1 (5 bases). Trimming took off 5 bases at V and 4 bases at J, with 20 bases between the two ends. CDR1 and CDR2 (germline): MNHEY, SVGEGT. The CDR3 is 16 amino acids. CDR3 residues: CASSGDLGETITEAFF. DNA for the CDR3: TGTGCCAGCAGTGGGGACCTGGGGGAAACGATCACTGAAGCTTTCTTT.

V and J are TRBV19 and TRBJ2-3; 7 nucleotides align to TRBD2. The ends lost 7 bases at V and 2 bases at J; junction bases unmatched: 9. Germline assignment: CDR1 LNHDA and CDR2 SQIVND (reference sequence). The CDR3 covers 15 residues. CDR3 sequence (DNA): TGTGCCAGTACCTTGGGGGGGGTGTTCACAGATACGCAGTATTTT. Protein: CASTLGGVFTDTQYF.

The V call is TRBV5-1, the J call TRBJ1-4, with D maybe TRBD1 (5 bases). This CDR3 is 13 amino acids long. Trimming shortened V by 7 bases and J by 3 bases, and 10 bases separated the two germline ends. Germline CDR1 and CDR2: SGHRS and YFSETQ. The CDR3 DNA follows: TGCGCCAGCGCACCGGGACCTAATGAAAAACTGTTTTTT. It specifies CASAPGPNEKLFF.

The genes are TRBV30 and TRBJ1-2, with D possibly TRBD1 on 5 matching bases. The CDR3 sequence is 14 residues long. The germline CDR1 and CDR2 sequences are GTSNPN and SVGIG (reference sequence). V lost 2 bases and J 2 bases, leaving 12 bases between the germline ends. CDR3 loop: CAWSLQQGNYGYTF. CDR3 nucleotides: TGTGCCTGGAGTCTACAGCAGGGAAACTATGGCTACACCTTC.

This clone occurred once. V gene TRBV27 combines with J gene TRBJ1-1; 7 nucleotides line up with TRBD1. Germline V gene data show CDR1 as MNHEY and CDR2 as SMNVEV (reference sequence). The CDR3 length is 14 residues. V dropped 7 bases and J dropped 4; count of bases not matched to a gene: 9. Here the CDR3 DNA reads TGTGCCAGCACCCCAGGGGGGCTGGTCACTGAAGCTTTCTTT. Translating it yields CASTPGGLVTEAFF.

The chain is built from TRBV3-1 (or the pseudogene TRBV3-2) and TRBJ2-7; D not resolved. The V gene lost 4 bases and the J gene lost 7 bases, with 17 bases spanning the gap. Germline V gives CDR1 LGHDT, CDR2 YNNKEL (reference sequence). This CDR3 is built from 14 residues. CDR3 in DNA: TGTGCCAGCAGCCGAGGACCGAACGTTTTGGAGCAGTACTTC. Translated: CASSRGPNVLEQYF.

V and J are TRBV2 and TRBJ1-2, with D tentatively TRBD1 (6 bases). Between the trimmed V and J ends, which lost 2 bases and 7 bases, there was a span of 11 bases. CDR1 is SNHLY, CDR2 FYNNEI, per germline. The CDR3 is 13 amino acids. This chain's CDR3 is CASSERTAGGYTF. CDR3 coding DNA: TGTGCCAGCAGTGAACGGACAGCGGGTGGCTACACCTTC. Filled out from reference TRBV2 and TRBJ1-2, the complete variable domain reads EPEVTQTPSHQVTQMGQEVILRCVPISNHLYFYWYRQILGQKVEFLVSFYNNEISEKSEIFDDQFSVERPDGSNFTLKIRSTKLEDSAMYFCASSERTAGGYTFGSGTRLTVV.

The chain uses TRBV30 and TRBJ1-1; TRBD1 aligns across 9 bases. V lost 4 bases and J lost 4; bases outside the gene matches: 7. Germline loops: CDR1 GTSNPN, CDR2 SVGIG (reference sequence). The CDR3 totals 14 residues. The CDR3 protein is CAWTDRGTLTEAFF. The CDR3 nucleotides are TGTGCCTGGACCGACAGGGGGACCCTCACTGAAGCTTTCTTT.

This chain joins TRBV11-2 and TRBJ2-7, with 13 bases that match TRBD2. This CDR3 comprises 15 residues. In germline, CDR1 is SGHAT, CDR2 FQNNGV. V was clipped by 5 bases and J by 4 bases; unmatched bases: 5. CDR3 sequence: CASSARLAGGYEQYF. In nucleotides, the CDR3 is TGTGCCAGCAGCGCCCGACTAGCGGGAGGATACGAGCAGTACTTC.

V gene TRBV6-1 combines with J gene TRBJ1-2, with D uncertain. Germline V gene data show CDR1 as MNHNS and CDR2 as SASEGT. This CDR3 has 16 residues. Deletions cut 0 bases from V and 2 bases from J, with 13 bases between. The CDR3 here is CASSEAAGRLNYGYTF. In DNA, the CDR3 is TGTGCCAGCAGTGAAGCAGCAGGCAGACTGAACTATGGCTACACCTTC.

The J gene is TRBJ1-1, the V gene TRBV28; D call uncertain. V gave up 4 bases and J gave up 1 base, with 13 bases separating them. This CDR3 region has 15 residues. From germline, CDR1 is MDHEN and CDR2 SYDVKM. The CDR3 sequence is CASSSTPGENTEAFF. The CDR3 nucleotides are TGTGCCAGCAGTTCCACCCCAGGAGAGAACACTGAAGCTTTCTTT.

V gene TRBV28 combines with J gene TRBJ2-7; tentatively, D is TRBD2 (6 bases). The ends were cut back, 7 bases at V and 3 bases at J, with 13 bases in the middle. There are 13 residues in the CDR3. The germline CDR1 and CDR2 sequences are MDHEN and SYDVKM. The CDR3 DNA sequence: TGTGCCAGCAACGGGAGCCCTGACTACGAGCAGTACTTC. This sequence encodes CASNGSPDYEQYF.

J is TRBJ2-7 and V is TRBV27; D unresolved. V was trimmed by 5 bases and J by 2 bases, leaving 4 bases between them. The CDR3 sequence is 11 residues long. CDR1 is MNHEY, CDR2 SMNVEV, per germline (reference sequence). CDR3: CASSTPYEQYF. The CDR3 DNA reads TGTGCCAGCAGTACCCCCTACGAGCAGTACTTC.